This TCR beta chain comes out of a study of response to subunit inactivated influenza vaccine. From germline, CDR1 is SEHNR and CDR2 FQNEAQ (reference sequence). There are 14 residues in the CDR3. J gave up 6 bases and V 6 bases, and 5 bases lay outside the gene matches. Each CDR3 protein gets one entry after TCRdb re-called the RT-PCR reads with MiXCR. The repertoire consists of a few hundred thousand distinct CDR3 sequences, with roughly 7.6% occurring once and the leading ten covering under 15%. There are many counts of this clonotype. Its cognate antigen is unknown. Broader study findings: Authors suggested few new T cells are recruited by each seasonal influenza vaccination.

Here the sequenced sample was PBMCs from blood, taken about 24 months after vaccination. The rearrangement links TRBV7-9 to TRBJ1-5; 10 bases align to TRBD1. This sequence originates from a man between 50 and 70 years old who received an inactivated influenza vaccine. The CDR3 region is CASSFGQGGQPQHF. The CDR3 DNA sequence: TGTGCCAGCAGTTTTGGACAGGGGGGTCAGCCCCAGCATTTT. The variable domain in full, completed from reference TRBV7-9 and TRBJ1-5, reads DTGVSQNPRHKITKRGQNVTFRCDPISEHNRLYWYRQTLGQGPEFLTYFQNEAQLEKSRLLSDRFSAERPKGSFSTLEIQRTEQGDSAMYLCASSFGQGGQPQHFGDGTRLSIL.